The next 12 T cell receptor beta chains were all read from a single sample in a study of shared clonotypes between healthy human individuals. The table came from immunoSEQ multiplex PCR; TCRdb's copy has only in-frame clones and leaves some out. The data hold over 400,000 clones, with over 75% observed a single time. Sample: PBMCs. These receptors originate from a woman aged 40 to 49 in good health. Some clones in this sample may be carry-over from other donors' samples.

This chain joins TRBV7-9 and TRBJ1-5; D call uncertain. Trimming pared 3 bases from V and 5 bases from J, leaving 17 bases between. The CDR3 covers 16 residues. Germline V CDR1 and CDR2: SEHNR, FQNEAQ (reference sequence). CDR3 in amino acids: CASSFSGSRVDQPQHF. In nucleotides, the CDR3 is TGTGCCAGCAGCTTTAGCGGTAGTCGTGTGGATCAGCCCCAGCATTTT. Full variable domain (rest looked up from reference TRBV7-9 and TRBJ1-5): DTGVSQNPRHKITKRGQNVTFRCDPISEHNRLYWYRQTLGQGPEFLTYFQNEAQLEKSRLLSDRFSAERPKGSFSTLEIQRTEQGDSAMYLCASSFSGSRVDQPQHFGDGTRLSIL.

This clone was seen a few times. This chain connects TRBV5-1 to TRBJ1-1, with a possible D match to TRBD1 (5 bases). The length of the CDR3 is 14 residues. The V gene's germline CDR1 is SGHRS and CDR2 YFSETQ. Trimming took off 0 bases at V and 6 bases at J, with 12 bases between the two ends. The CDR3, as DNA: TGCGCCAGCAGCTTGGGACAGACAAAGGCTGAAGCTTTCTTT. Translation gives CASSLGQTKAEAFF.

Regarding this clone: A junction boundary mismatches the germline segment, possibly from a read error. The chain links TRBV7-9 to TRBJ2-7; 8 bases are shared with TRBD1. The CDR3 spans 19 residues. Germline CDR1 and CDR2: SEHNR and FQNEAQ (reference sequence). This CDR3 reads CASSLAVRTGGLGSYKQHF. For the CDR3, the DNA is TGTGCCAGCAGCTTAGCGGTGAGAACAGGGGGACTGGGGTCCTACAAGCAGCACTTC. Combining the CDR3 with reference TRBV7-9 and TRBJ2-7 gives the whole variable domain DTGVSQNPRHKITKRGQNVTFRCDPISEHNRLYWYRQTLGQGPEFLTYFQNEAQLEKSRLLSDRFSAERPKGSFSTLEIQRTEQGDSAMYLCASSLAVRTGGLGSYKQHFGPGTRLTVT.

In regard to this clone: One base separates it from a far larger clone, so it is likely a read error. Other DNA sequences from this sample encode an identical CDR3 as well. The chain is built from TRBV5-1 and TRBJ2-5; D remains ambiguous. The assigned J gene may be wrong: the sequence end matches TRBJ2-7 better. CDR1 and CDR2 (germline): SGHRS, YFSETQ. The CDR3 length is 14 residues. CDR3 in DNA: TGCGCCAGCAGCTCACTTACAAGCTCCTACGAGCAGTACTTC. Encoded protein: CASSSLTSSYEQYF.

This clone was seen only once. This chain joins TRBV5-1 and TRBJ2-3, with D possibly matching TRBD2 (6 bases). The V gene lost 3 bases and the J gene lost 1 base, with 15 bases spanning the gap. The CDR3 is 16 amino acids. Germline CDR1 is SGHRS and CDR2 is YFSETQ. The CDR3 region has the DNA TGCGCCAGCAGCTGGGACTCCGGCGGGGGCACAGATACGCAGTATTTT. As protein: CASSWDSGGGTDTQYF. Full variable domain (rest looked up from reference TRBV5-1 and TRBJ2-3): KAGVTQTPRYLIKTRGQQVTLSCSPISGHRSVSWYQQTPGQGLQFLFEYFSETQRNKGNFPGRFSGRQFSNSRSEMNVSTLELGDSALYLCASSWDSGGGTDTQYFGPGTRLTVL.

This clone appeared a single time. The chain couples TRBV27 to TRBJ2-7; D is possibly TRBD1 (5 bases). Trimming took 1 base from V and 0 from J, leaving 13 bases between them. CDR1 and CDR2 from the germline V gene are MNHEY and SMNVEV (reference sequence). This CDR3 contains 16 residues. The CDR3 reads CASSLWGRLGSYEQYF. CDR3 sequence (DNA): TGTGCCAGCAGTTTATGGGGCAGGTTGGGCTCCTACGAGCAGTACTTC.

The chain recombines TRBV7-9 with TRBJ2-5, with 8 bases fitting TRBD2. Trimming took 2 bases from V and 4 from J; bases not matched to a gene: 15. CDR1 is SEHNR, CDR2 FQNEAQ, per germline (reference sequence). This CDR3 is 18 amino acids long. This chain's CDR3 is CASSLTPYRSGRGETQYF. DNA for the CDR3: TGTGCCAGCAGCTTAACTCCTTACAGGAGCGGGAGAGGAGAGACCCAGTACTTC.

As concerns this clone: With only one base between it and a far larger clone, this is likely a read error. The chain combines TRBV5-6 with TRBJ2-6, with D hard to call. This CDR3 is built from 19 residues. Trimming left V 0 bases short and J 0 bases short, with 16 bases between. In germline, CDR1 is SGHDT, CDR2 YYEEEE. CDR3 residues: CASSLADMGWVSGANVLTF. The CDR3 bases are TGTGCCAGCAGCTTGGCCGACATGGGTTGGGTCTCTGGGGCCAACGTCCTGACTTTC.

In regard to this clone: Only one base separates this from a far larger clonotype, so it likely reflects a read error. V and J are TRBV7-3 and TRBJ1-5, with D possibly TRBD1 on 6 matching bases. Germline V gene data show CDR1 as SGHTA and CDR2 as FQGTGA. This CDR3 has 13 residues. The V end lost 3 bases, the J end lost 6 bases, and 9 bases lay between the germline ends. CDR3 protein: CASSFGTCQPQHF. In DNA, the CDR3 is TGTGCCAGCAGCTTCGGGACATGTCAGCCCCAGCATTTT.

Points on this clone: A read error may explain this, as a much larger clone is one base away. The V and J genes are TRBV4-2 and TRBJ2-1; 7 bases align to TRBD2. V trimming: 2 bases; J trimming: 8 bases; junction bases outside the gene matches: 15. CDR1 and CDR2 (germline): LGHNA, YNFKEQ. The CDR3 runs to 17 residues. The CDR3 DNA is TGTGCCAGCAGCCAAAGGGGAGGGGCCAAACATCCAGATGAGCAGTTCTTC. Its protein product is CASSQRGGAKHPDEQFF.

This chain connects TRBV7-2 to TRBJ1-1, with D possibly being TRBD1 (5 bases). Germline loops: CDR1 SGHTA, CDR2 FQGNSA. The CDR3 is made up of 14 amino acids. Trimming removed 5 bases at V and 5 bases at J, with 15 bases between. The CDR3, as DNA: TGTGCCAGCAGCCCTCGAGGGGCTTGGACTGAAGCTTTCTTT. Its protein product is CASSPRGAWTEAFF.

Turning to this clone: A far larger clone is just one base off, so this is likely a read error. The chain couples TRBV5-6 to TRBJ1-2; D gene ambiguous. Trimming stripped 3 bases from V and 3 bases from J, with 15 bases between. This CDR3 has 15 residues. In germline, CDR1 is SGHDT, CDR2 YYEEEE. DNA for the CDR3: TGTGCCAGCAGCTACGAGCGGGCAGACCACTATGGCTACACCTTC. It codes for CASSYERADHYGYTF.